The 9 T cell receptor beta chains in this list originate from one sample, sequenced in a study of blood T cell repertoires in COVID-19. Here immunoSEQ multiplex PCR was the method, and the copy in TCRdb shows in-frame clones only, minus some. In the table there are approximately 94,000 clones, around four fifths of which are singletons. Sequencing used peripheral blood. All receptors derive from a man in his fifties with active or convalescent COVID-19.

The rearrangement joins TRBV9 to TRBJ1-2; 7 nucleotides line up with TRBD1. There are 16 residues in the CDR3. CDR1 and CDR2 (germline): SGDLS, YYNGEE. The V gene end was trimmed by 4 bases and the J gene end by 0 bases; junction bases not matched to a gene: 9. The CDR3 DNA sequence: TGTGCCAGCAGCCCTTGGACAGGTCCCACTAACTATGGCTACACCTTC. It yields the protein CASSPWTGPTNYGYTF.

The chain is built from TRBV5-4 and TRBJ2-5, with D perhaps matching TRBD1 (6 bases). Trimming shortened V by 1 base and J by 2 bases, and 9 bases separated the two germline ends. The CDR3 is 14 residues long. CDR1 SGHNT and CDR2 YYREEE come from the germline V gene (reference sequence). CDR3 DNA: TGTGCCAGCAGCTTGACAGGGATTCAAGAGACCCAGTACTTC. It specifies CASSLTGIQETQYF.

This clone was found once. The V and J genes are TRBV14 and TRBJ1-3, with D tentatively TRBD1 (5 bases). The CDR3 totals 15 residues. CDR1 is SGHDN, CDR2 FVKESK, per germline. Trimming shortened V by 1 base and J by 2 bases, and 9 bases separated the two germline ends. The CDR3 loop reads CASSQADSTGNTIYF. CDR3 sequence (DNA): TGTGCCAGCAGCCAAGCTGACAGTACTGGAAACACCATATATTTT.

The chain has TRBV2 and TRBJ1-2; 7 bases match TRBD1. The CDR3 sequence is 13 residues long. J lost 8 bases, V lost 6 bases, and 9 bases had no gene match. Germline values: CDR1 SNHLY, CDR2 FYNNEI. The DNA for the CDR3 is TGTGCCAGCAGCCTACAGGGGCCCCCAGGCTACACCTTC. The encoded protein is CASSLQGPPGYTF.

This clone was observed a few times. The rearrangement uses TRBV11-3 and TRBJ1-5; D is ambiguous. Germline CDR1 and CDR2: SGHNT and YENEEA. This CDR3 comprises 13 residues. V was pared by 3 bases and J by 4 bases, with 7 bases between. The CDR3 nucleotides read TGTGCCAGCAGCTTGAGAGGGAATCAGCCCCAGCATTTT. It encodes CASSLRGNQPQHF.

The chain joins TRBV5-1 to TRBJ2-5; TRBD2 matches at 9 bases. Germline lookup yields CDR1 SGHRS and CDR2 YFSETQ. This CDR3 contains 14 residues. The ends lost 6 bases at V and 2 bases at J; junction bases unmatched: 5. CDR3 nucleotide sequence: TGCGCCAGCAATAGCGGGAGTCCTCAAGAGACCCAGTACTTC. Translated: CASNSGSPQETQYF.

The gene calls are TRBV30 and TRBJ2-1; D remains unclear. This CDR3 is 12 amino acids long. The germline V gene has CDR1 GTSNPN and CDR2 SVGIG (reference sequence). Trimming took 0 bases from V and 8 from J, leaving 8 bases between them. The CDR3 DNA reads as TGTGCCTGGAGTGTCCAGCGCGATGAGCAGTTCTTC. Its translation: CAWSVQRDEQFF.

The rearrangement links TRBV30 to TRBJ2-3, with a possible D match to TRBD2 (6 bases). CDR1 and CDR2 (germline): GTSNPN, SVGIG (reference sequence). The CDR3 length is 13 residues. The ends were cut back, 2 bases at V and 3 bases at J, with 9 bases in the middle. CDR3 region: CAWSPGTTDTQYF. The CDR3 DNA reads TGTGCCTGGAGTCCGGGGACTACAGATACGCAGTATTTT.

The chain combines TRBV3-1 (or the pseudogene TRBV3-2) with TRBJ1-3, with TRBD1 as a possible D gene (6 bases). CDR1 and CDR2 (germline): LGHDT, YNNKEL (reference sequence). Trimming took 3 bases from V and 3 from J, leaving 9 bases between them. CDR3 length: 14 residues. Written as DNA, the CDR3 is TGTGCCAGCAGCCAGGGGGCTGGTGGAAACACCATATATTTT. This translates into CASSQGAGGNTIYF.